These 30 T cell receptor beta chains originate from one sample sequenced in a study of T cells after yellow fever vaccination. TCRdb re-called the 5' RACE reads through MiXCR, storing one row per CDR3 protein. The profile shows approximately 120,000 distinct CDR3 sequences, 7.5% to 10% of them singletons. The material was CD8+ T cells sorted from PBMCs, obtained on the day of the yellow fever booster vaccination. The receptors here all came from a man between 18 and 35 years old who received the YFV17D yellow fever vaccine.

This clonotype has more than one count but fewer than ten. The chain employs TRBV6-2 or TRBV6-3 and TRBJ2-3; D might be TRBD1 or TRBD2, each matching 5 bases. The CDR3 contains 17 residues. Germline CDR1 MNHEY, CDR2 SVGEGT. V lost 2 bases, J lost 9 bases, and 24 bases lay in between. The CDR3 sequence: CASSYPNPGTRQQTQYF. In DNA, the CDR3 is TGTGCCAGCAGTTACCCAAATCCCGGGACCAGACAGCAAACGCAGTATTTT.

This clonotype was seen ten or more times. CDR3 sequence reads: CASSPDRLQETQYF. The CDR3 nucleotides are TGTGCCAGCAGCCCCGACAGGCTCCAAGAGACCCAGTACTTC. The V gene is TRBV3-1, the J gene TRBJ2-5, with TRBD1 as a possible D gene (6 bases). The CDR3 has 14 residues. V lost 4 bases to trimming and J lost 1 base, with 10 bases between them. Looked up from germline, CDR1 is LGHDT and CDR2 is YNNKEL (reference sequence).

This clonotype was seen more than once but under ten times. This chain uses TRBV5-1 with TRBJ1-4; D unclear. Germline V gene data show CDR1 as SGHRS and CDR2 as YFSETQ. CDR3 size: 17 residues. V was pared by 1 base and J by 0 bases, with 13 bases between. The CDR3 spells CASSLRDPGATNEKLFF. The CDR3 nucleotides read TGCGCCAGCAGCTTGCGGGATCCTGGTGCAACTAATGAAAAACTGTTTTTT.

This clonotype was seen a handful of times. CDR3: CASSQDQGYANVLTF. CDR3 in DNA: TGCGCCAGCAGCCAAGATCAAGGGTATGCCAACGTCCTGACTTTC. The chain carries TRBV4-1 and TRBJ2-6; D gene unclear. V was pared by 0 bases and J by 7 bases, with 10 bases between. CDR1 and CDR2 from the germline V gene are MGHRA and YSYEKL. This CDR3 region has 15 residues.

V is TRBV9 and J is TRBJ2-3, with 7 bases matching TRBD2. The CDR3 consists of 12 residues. CDR1 and CDR2 from the germline V gene are SGDLS and YYNGEE. Trimming took 3 bases from V and 6 from J; bases not matched to a gene: 1. CDR3: CASSGEGDTQYF. DNA of the CDR3: TGTGCCAGCAGCGGGGAGGGGGATACGCAGTATTTT.

The chain joins TRBV30 to TRBJ2-5; D possibly corresponds to TRBD2 (6 bases). Trimming took 0 bases from V and 1 from J, leaving 9 bases between them. The CDR3 is 14 residues long. Germline V gives CDR1 GTSNPN, CDR2 SVGIG (reference sequence). The CDR3 bases are TGTGCCTGGAGTGTAAACGGGGGCCAAGAGACCCAGTACTTC. Encoded protein: CAWSVNGGQETQYF.

This clonotype has just a few counts. This chain joins TRBV4-1 and TRBJ2-6; no reliable D call. The CDR3 has 17 amino acids. The germline gives CDR1 MGHRA, CDR2 YSYEKL. V was clipped by 3 bases and J by 2 bases, with 14 bases between them. The CDR3, as DNA: TGCGCCAGCAGCCAGTCTGGAAATGGGGCTGGGGCCAACGTCCTGACTTTC. Protein product: CASSQSGNGAGANVLTF.

This clonotype has just a few counts. The CDR3 sequence is CASSSPLGYTF. CDR3 sequence (DNA): TGTGCCAGCAGTTCTCCCCTGGGCTACACCTTC. The chain combines TRBV7-9 with TRBJ1-2; unclear D gene. Deletions cut 6 bases from V and 8 bases from J, with 10 bases between. Germline lookup yields CDR1 SEHNR and CDR2 FQNEAQ (reference sequence). The CDR3 runs to 11 residues.

The chain joins TRBV20-1 to TRBJ2-2, with D tentatively TRBD2 (5 bases). This CDR3 region has 16 residues. V lost 3 bases and J 0 bases, leaving 14 bases between the germline ends. CDR1 and CDR2 from the germline V gene are DFQATT and SNEGSKA (reference sequence). CDR3 in DNA: TGCAGTGCTAGTCGTAGCGACGGGGCGAACACCGGGGAGCTGTTTTTT. Translation: CSASRSDGANTGELFF.

This clonotype has just a few counts. The chain uses TRBV7-8 and TRBJ2-2; 10 bases are a match to TRBD1. Germline CDR1 and CDR2: SGHVS and FQNEAQ. The CDR3 contains 16 residues. J lost 4 bases, V lost 6 bases, and 8 bases had no gene match. The CDR3 DNA reads TGTGCCAGCAGTACAAGACAGGGGGCGCCCACCGGGGAGCTGTTTTTT. It translates to CASSTRQGAPTGELFF. The entire variable domain, with the rest obtained from reference TRBV7-8 and TRBJ2-2, is as follows: GAGVSQSPRYKVAKRGQDVALRCDPISGHVSLFWYQQALGQGPEFLTYFQNEAQLDKSGLPSDRFFAERPEGSVSTLKIQRTQQEDSAVYLCASSTRQGAPTGELFFGEGSRLTVL.

The chain is built from TRBV21-1 and TRBJ1-2. TRBV21-1 is shown as a pseudogene. This CDR3 has 16 residues. CDR3 protein: CASSSRAPLTNYGYTF. The CDR3 nucleotides are TGTGCCAGCAGCTCCAGGGCCCCGTTGACTAACTATGGCTACACCTTC.

Only a few counts were recorded for this clonotype. This chain links TRBV15 with TRBJ2-1; 9 bases map to TRBD1. Germline assignment: CDR1 LNHNV and CDR2 YYDKDF (reference sequence). The CDR3 has 16 amino acids. V was pared by 5 bases and J by 3 bases, with 8 bases of the junction left unmatched. The CDR3, as DNA: TGTGCCACCAGCTCTACCTTGGGACAGGGCTACAATGAGCAGTTCTTC. Its protein product is CATSSTLGQGYNEQFF.

This clonotype was seen more than once but under ten times. V gene TRBV30 combines with J gene TRBJ1-1; D is ambiguous. V lost 8 bases to trimming and J lost 1 base, with 8 bases between them. The length of the CDR3 is 11 residues. Germline V gene data show CDR1 as GTSNPN and CDR2 as SVGIG (reference sequence). CDR3 in DNA: TGTGCCCACGAAGAGAACACTGAAGCTTTCTTT. It translates to CAHEENTEAFF.

This clonotype was observed a handful of times. This rearrangement joins TRBV7-3 to TRBJ2-5, with D tentatively TRBD2 (7 bases). This CDR3 is 15 amino acids long. The V and J ends lost 6 bases and 2 bases respectively, with 16 bases between them. Germline V gene lookup returns CDR1 SGHTA and CDR2 FQGTGA. Written as DNA, the CDR3 is TGTGCCAGCAGTTTAGGGGGGGGAATACAAGAGACCCAGTACTTC. It is translated as CASSLGGGIQETQYF.

The rearrangement uses TRBV4-1 and TRBJ1-6; a possible D gene is TRBD1 (5 bases). The CDR3 runs 15 residues. Trimming stripped 0 bases from V and 9 bases from J, with 12 bases between. Germline lookup yields CDR1 MGHRA and CDR2 YSYEKL. The chain's CDR3 is CASSQEGAPGSPLHF. The CDR3 DNA sequence: TGCGCCAGCAGCCAAGAAGGGGCACCGGGTTCACCCCTCCACTTT.

The sample holds a few counts of this clonotype. The genes are TRBV14 and TRBJ2-7; D may correspond to TRBD1 or TRBD2 (6 bases each). Germline CDR1 SGHDN, CDR2 FVKESK. This CDR3 spans 17 amino acids. V was clipped by 3 bases and J by 0 bases, with 18 bases between them. CDR3 region: CASSHRREDSGSYEQYV. CDR3 in DNA: TGTGCCAGCAGCCACCGGAGGGAGGACAGCGGCTCCTACGAGCAGTACGTC.

This clonotype was picked up a small number of times. This chain joins TRBV7-6 and TRBJ1-2; the D gene is possibly TRBD1 (5 bases). Trimming cost V 5 bases and J 4 bases, with 17 bases left between them. CDR1 is SGHVS, CDR2 FNYEAQ, per germline. This CDR3 region has 15 residues. The CDR3 nucleotides are TGTGCCAGCAGCCCCGCCGGGGCCGAAAGCTATGGCTACACCTTC. It is translated as CASSPAGAESYGYTF.

The V and J genes are TRBV29-1 and TRBJ2-7, with D unclear. The CDR3 has 11 residues. In germline, CDR1 is SQVTM, CDR2 ANQGSEA. The V end was cut by 4 bases, the J end by 4 bases, with 8 bases between. The CDR3 loop is CSVVSGYEQYF. The CDR3 coding sequence is TGCAGCGTTGTTTCTGGGTACGAGCAGTACTTC.

The J gene is TRBJ2-5, the V gene TRBV6-6; the D gene could be TRBD1 or TRBD2 (5 bases each). The CDR3 is 18 residues long. V lost 5 bases, J lost 4 bases, and 26 bases lay in between. Germline CDR1 and CDR2: MNHNY and SVGAGI (reference sequence). The chain's CDR3 is CASSNRPGPFPRGETQYF. CDR3 nucleotides: TGTGCCAGCAGTAACCGACCGGGACCCTTTCCCCGAGGAGAGACCCAGTACTTC.

This clonotype was detected a few times. J is TRBJ2-6 and V is TRBV7-9; TRBD1 matches at 8 bases. CDR1 SEHNR and CDR2 FQNEAQ come from the germline V gene (reference sequence). The CDR3 has 18 amino acids. J was trimmed by 0 bases and V by 6 bases; bases with no gene match: 10. CDR3: CASSLTWDRNSGANVLTF. The CDR3 region has the DNA TGTGCCAGCAGTTTGACTTGGGACAGGAACTCTGGGGCCAACGTCCTGACTTTC.

This clonotype appeared a few times. The chain recombines TRBV7-6 with TRBJ2-5; the match to TRBD1 covers 8 bases. The CDR3 is 14 amino acids. Germline trimming cut 5 bases from V and 4 bases from J; bases unmatched to any gene: 6. The germline V gene has CDR1 SGHVS and CDR2 FNYEAQ. CDR3 sequence (DNA): TGTGCCAGCAGCGTGGAGGACAGGGTAGAGACCCAGTACTTC. Translation gives CASSVEDRVETQYF.

This chain links TRBV28 with TRBJ2-5, with 7 bases identical to TRBD1. The germline gives CDR1 MDHEN, CDR2 SYDVKM. Unmatched junction bases numbered 14, after V lost 5 bases and J lost 5 bases. The CDR3 runs to 16 residues. CDR3 residues: CASSPRQGFGSETQYF. For the CDR3, the DNA is TGTGCCAGCAGTCCACGACAGGGATTTGGGTCGGAGACCCAGTACTTC.

This clonotype was seen repeatedly, ten times or more. This sequence joins TRBV7-2 and TRBJ2-7, with 8 bases lining up with TRBD2. Germline loops: CDR1 SGHTA, CDR2 FQGNSA. The trim removed 4 bases at V and 7 bases at J, leaving 18 bases unmatched. The length of the CDR3 is 17 residues. CDR3: CASSSLEAGTGGMEQYF. As DNA, the CDR3 is TGTGCCAGCAGCTCCCTAGAGGCGGGGACGGGAGGGATGGAGCAGTACTTC.

This CDR3 is CASSQDTDGGSGYTF. CDR3 sequence (DNA): TGCGCCAGCAGCCAAGATACCGATGGGGGAAGTGGCTACACCTTC. This sequence joins TRBV4-3 and TRBJ1-2, with D perhaps matching TRBD1 (5 bases). From germline, CDR1 is LGHNA and CDR2 YSLEER. The CDR3 consists of 15 residues. V was pared by 0 bases and J by 7 bases, with 15 bases between.

This clonotype was recorded many times. The genes are TRBV10-3 and TRBJ2-7, with D unclear. Germline CDR1 ENHRY, CDR2 SYGVKD. The V end lost 4 bases, the J end lost 4 bases, and 11 bases lay between the germline ends. This CDR3 contains 13 residues. CDR3 DNA sequence: TGTGCCATCAGTGCGGGCCGTTATTACGAGCAGTACGTC. It is translated as CAISAGRYYEQYV.

A few counts support this clonotype. The chain joins TRBV4-3 to TRBJ1-3, with D possibly being TRBD1 (5 bases). The germline V gene encodes CDR1 LGHNA and CDR2 YSLEER. The CDR3 spans 18 residues. V shed 3 bases and J shed 2 bases, with 20 bases lying between them. CDR3 DNA sequence: TGCGCCAGCAGCCATATCACAACTCCGGGGCCTACTGGAAACACCATATATTTT. It is translated as CASSHITTPGPTGNTIYF.

The rearrangement joins TRBV2 to TRBJ2-4; D gene unclear. The germline V gene encodes CDR1 SNHLY and CDR2 FYNNEI. The CDR3 has 15 residues. V was trimmed by 1 base and J by 3 bases, leaving 10 bases between them. The CDR3 DNA reads TGTGCCAGCAGTGAAGAGGGCTGGGGCAAAAACATTCAGTACTTC. Amino acids: CASSEEGWGKNIQYF.

A note on this clonotype: At one boundary the junction diverges from the germline segment, which might be a read error. The rearrangement joins TRBV9 to TRBJ1-2; TRBD1 aligns across 9 bases. This CDR3 is built from 14 residues. Per germline, CDR1 SGDLS and CDR2 YYNGEE. CDR3 DNA: TGTGCCAGCAGCGTGGGGGACAGGGCGATCTCCCGCATCTTC. Its translation is CASSVGDRAISRIF.

The J gene is TRBJ2-3, the V gene TRBV15; 12 bases fit TRBD2. Germline CDR1 reads LNHNV; CDR2 reads YYDKDF (reference sequence). CDR3 size: 17 residues. The junction had 8 bases not matched to a gene; V was cut back by 0 bases and J by 7 bases. Here the CDR3 reads CATSRDRASGGANTQYF. As DNA, the CDR3 is TGTGCCACCAGCAGAGATCGCGCTAGCGGGGGGGCGAATACGCAGTATTTT.

The CDR3, as DNA: TGCGCCAGCAGCCGATCAACCTCTGGAAACACCATATATTTT. Its translation: CASSRSTSGNTIYF. The gene calls are TRBV4-1 and TRBJ1-3; no clear D gene. Germline-derived CDR1 and CDR2 are MGHRA and YSYEKL. The CDR3 loop spans 14 amino acids. V dropped 4 bases and J dropped 0 bases, with 7 bases sitting between them.